Sequencing of this TCR beta chain was carried out in a study of T cell responses to AZD1222 COVID-19 vaccine (dated by TCRdb to the early 2020s). In terms of the full investigation: AZD1222 recipients given second doses at about 4 weeks or at about 12 weeks were pooled, since spike-specific TCR depth and breadth were not found to differ between the two schedules. Trial participants were enrolled by age into 18-55, 56-69 and 70-plus year subgroups, with roughly 150, 30 and 60 TCR-sequenced participants respectively. TCR sequencing was performed for 233 trial participants, of whom about 210 were given two doses of AZD1222 and some 26 were given two doses of MenACWY control vaccine.

Details on this clone: It lacks a known antigen. Base qualities are not provided; no much larger clone lies one nucleotide away.

The CDR3 regions of human TCRbeta chains were analyzed by immunosequencing. Processing in the source paper ran as follows. Repertoire TCRs were checked for matches against a reference library of SARS-CoV-2-specific TCRs that had been generated using the MIRA antigen-specificity platform. Breadth meant the fraction of unique TCRs that were SARS-CoV-2-associated, whereas depth meant the fraction of total T cells that were SARS-CoV-2-associated. Using the MIRA data, each spike-specific TCR was mapped to the spike region that the TCR reacts to and placed in a CD4 or CD8 class. Log10-transformed breadth and depth values were compared by one-way ANOVA with Sidak's multiple comparisons tests. Here the immuneACCESS table is served through TCRdb, limited to in-frame sequences with V and J called. Missing clones are a known gap in these copies; in checked studies unresolved V genes cover under half, and the rest lacks a known reason. V and J calls and clone size are copied from that table; D and trimming were computed from the DNA. The sample records some 150,000 clones, under 95% of which are singletons. Of the sample, 5% is held by the ten largest clones.

On the study overall, not on this receptor specifically: Spike-specific TCR breadth and depth rose significantly after two AZD1222 doses compared with day 0 and with MenACWY recipients. CD4 TCRs associated with the vaccine covered the entire spike protein, and the dominant responses were in regions 160-218 and 743-854. Conclusions about previously exposed vaccinees were limited because only six or seven AZD1222 recipients were SARS-CoV-2 seropositive at baseline. Because no day 14 peak-response samples were available, the repertoires could be characterized only after the peak T cell response. Most participants were white British and females outnumbered males, and the authors suggested that clonal diversity may have been underestimated. Reportedly, close to half of the unique spike-specific TCRs recognized epitopes lying outside the regions that are mutated in the B.1.351 and B.1.1.7 variants. The 56-69-year group was small, and its depth increase did not reach significance, likely because of low power.

This specimen's time point label, per the study, means: baseline before first vaccination. Vaccinee samples came from UK trials COV001 and COV002, including a single-blind randomized controlled phase 2/3 trial of AZD1222 (ChAdOx1 nCoV-19) in healthy adults. Trial participant PBMC samples were collected at day 0 and day 28 after the second dose for TCRbeta chain sequencing. The sequence was collected from an adult in good health. Source: peripheral blood, taken on day 0 of AZD1222 vaccination.

CDR3 sequence: CASSITGGSAEAFF. Here is the DNA: TGTGCCAGCAGTATAACAGGGGGGAGCGCTGAAGCTTTCTTT. The receptor chain draws on TRBV28 and TRBJ1-1; 8 junctional bases match TRBD1. Germline trimming amounts to 5 bases on V and 6 bases on J, with 8 as the count of junction bases outside the gene matches. CDR3 length: 14 amino acids, cysteine to phenylalanine. Only the CDR3 region is kept as DNA, spanning 42 bases read in frame from base 1. CDR1 and CDR2 are read off the germline V gene as MDHEN and SYDVKM.